A selection of T cell receptor beta chains follows, all from one sample in a study of blood T cell repertoires in COVID-19. The protocol was immunoSEQ multiplex PCR, while the TCRdb copy is restricted to in-frame clones and leaves out a portion. Found here are about 73,000 clones, roughly 84% of them singletons; the top ten hold roughly 2.5%. What was sequenced was peripheral blood. The receptors originated from a man older than 75 with active or convalescent COVID-19. CDR3s include the opening cysteine and the closing phenylalanine or tryptophan. The D gene is left open where the match is weak. Some rows have no size entry. The others give once, few or many, or a class for an expanded clone.

TRBJ1-4 | - | TRBD1 | TRBV28 | TGTGCCAGCAGGACAGGGGGGGAGGGAAGCGAAAAACTGTTTTTT | CASRTGGEGSEKLFF
TRBJ1-1 | - | TRBD1 | TRBV28 | TGTGCCAGCAGTTTAAACAGGGGGGTGGGGAACACTGAAGCTTTCTTT | CASSLNRGVGNTEAFF
TRBJ2-5 | - | TRBD1 | TRBV28 | TGTGCCAGCAGTATGACCGGGACAGCCTGGGAGACCCAGTACTTC | CASSMTGTAWETQYF
TRBJ2-2 | - | TRBD1 | TRBV7-6 | TGTGCCAGCAGCTGGGGGACAGGGGGTCGATCCGGGGAGCTGTTTTTT | CASSWGTGGRSGELFF
TRBJ2-7 | - | - | TRBV5-6 | TGTGCCAGCAGCTCGGGACTGCCCGGCGAGCAGTACTTC | CASSSGLPGEQYF
TRBJ1-1 | - | - | TRBV25-1 | TGTGCCAGCAGTGAAGGTCCTCAGGCTTTCTTT | CASSEGPQAFF
TRBJ2-1 | - | - | TRBV6-2/TRBV6-3 | TGTGCCAGCAGTTACAAGCGGGCGGATGAGCAGTTCTTC | CASSYKRADEQFF
TRBJ1-6 | - | - | TRBV4-3 | TGCGCCAGCAGCCAAGAAAGAGCCACGGGGTCACCCCTCCACTTT | CASSQERATGSPLHF
TRBJ2-7 | - | TRBD1 | TRBV10-3 | TGTGCCATCAGTAACAATAAGAGACAGGGACAGGACGAGCAGTACTTC | CAISNNKRQGQDEQYF
TRBJ2-7 | - | - | TRBV6-1 | TGTGCCAGCAGTGAAGCCCCTAGCTCGCGAGTCTACGAGCAGTACTTC | CASSEAPSSRVYEQYF
TRBJ2-2 | - | TRBD2 | TRBV6-5 | TGTGCCAGCAGTCCCCTGGGGGGGTACGGGGAGCTGTTTTTT | CASSPLGGYGELFF
TRBJ2-5 | few | - | TRBV12-5 | TGTGCTAGTGGTTTATACGACGGGGAGACCCAGTACTTC | CASGLYDGETQYF
TRBJ1-2 | - | - | TRBV7-6 | TGTGCCAGCAGCTTATATGTAGGGGCGAGTAACTATGGCTACACCTTC | CASSLYVGASNYGYTF
TRBJ2-7 | once | TRBD2 | TRBV7-2 | TGTGCCAGCAGCTTAGGACTAGCGGACAACGAGCAGTACTTC | CASSLGLADNEQYF
TRBJ2-5 | - | - | TRBV5-4 | TGTGCCAGCAGCCAGACGAGACAGCCCCCTACGGGGACCCAGTACTTC | CASSQTRQPPTGTQYF
TRBJ2-5 | - | TRBD2 | TRBV2 | TGTGCCAGCAGTGAGGGACTAGCGGGAGTTAAGACCCAGTACTTC | CASSEGLAGVKTQYF
TRBJ2-3 | - | - | TRBV9 | TGTGCCAGCAGCTCCACCGGAGGTACCACAGATACGCAGTATTTT | CASSSTGGTTDTQYF
TRBJ1-5 | - | TRBD1 | TRBV28 | TGTGCCAGCAGTCTGGACAGGGACAATCAGCCCCAGCATTTT | CASSLDRDNQPQHF
TRBJ2-2 | - | TRBD2 | TRBV5-4 | TGTGCCAGCAGCCTAGCGGGGGCCAGGGGATCCGGGGAGCTGTTTTTT | CASSLAGARGSGELFF
TRBJ2-6 | - | - | TRBV11-3 | TGTGCCAGCAGCTCCTTCCGGGGGGCCGGGGCCAACGTCCTGACTTTC | CASSSFRGAGANVLTF
TRBJ2-7 | - | - | TRBV5-1 | TGCGCCAGCAGCTTACGCAGGGGTTCTGTGCACGAGCAGTACTTC | CASSLRRGSVHEQYF
TRBJ2-5 | - | TRBD2 | TRBV18 | TGTGCCAGCTCACCGAACAAGCGGGGGGGCCTCGAGACCCAGTACTTC | CASSPNKRGGLETQYF
TRBJ2-3 | once | TRBD2 | TRBV3-1/TRBV3-2 | TGTGCCAGCAGCCCAGTGTGGAGGGGAGGGCCGGGATTAGATACGCAGTATTTT | CASSPVWRGGPGLDTQYF
TRBJ2-7 | - | - | TRBV7-9 | TGTGCCAGCAGCTTATCCCGGGGATTGTCCGAGCAGTACTTC | CASSLSRGLSEQYF
TRBJ2-3 | - | TRBD2 | TRBV7-6 | TGTGCCAGCAGCTTGGTCGGGCTAGCGGGAGGCAAAGATACGCAGTATTTT | CASSLVGLAGGKDTQYF
TRBJ2-3 | - | TRBD2 | TRBV23-1 | TGCGCCAGCAGTCAATCGAAGCGGGAGGGCACAGATACGCAGTATTTT | CASSQSKREGTDTQYF
TRBJ1-6 | - | - | TRBV28 | TGTGCCAGCAGTCCGGGACAAGATAATTCACCCCTCCACTTT | CASSPGQDNSPLHF
TRBJ2-7 | - | TRBD2 | TRBV11-2 | TGTGCCAGCAGCTCACTAGCGGGTTACTACGAGCAGTACTTC | CASSSLAGYYEQYF
TRBJ2-4 | - | - | TRBV27 | TGTGCCAGCAGTTCGGCGGGATTTGGCATTCAGTACTTC | CASSSAGFGIQYF
TRBJ2-4 | - | TRBD1 | TRBV10-3 | TGTGCCATCAGTGCAGGGGGCGCTGTCAAAAACATTCAGTACTTC | CAISAGGAVKNIQYF
TRBJ1-1 | - | - | TRBV5-1 | TGCGCCAGCAGCTTGGGCGGGGACACTGAAGCTTTCTTT | CASSLGGDTEAFF
TRBJ2-1 | - | - | TRBV3-1/TRBV3-2 | TGTGCCAGCAGCCATAGCAGGGGCTCCTACAATGAGCAGTTCTTC | CASSHSRGSYNEQFF
TRBJ2-1 | - | - | TRBV19 | TGTGCCAGTAGTATAGGTGGCAGGAACTACAATGAGCAGTTCTTC | CASSIGGRNYNEQFF
TRBJ2-6 | - | - | TRBV7-2 | TGTGCCAGCAGCCCCCAGGGTATTGGGGCCAACGTCCTGACTTTC | CASSPQGIGANVLTF
TRBJ1-2 | - | - | TRBV15 | TGTGCCACCAGCAGAGAGGGGGCGCGAGATGGCTACACCTTC | CATSREGARDGYTF
TRBJ1-6 | few | - | TRBV19 | TGTGCCAGTAGGTCCGGGACGGGGGGGAATAATTCACCCCTCCACTTT | CASRSGTGGNNSPLHF
TRBJ2-5 | - | - | TRBV5-1 | TGCGCCAGCAGCGTCGGAGTTGTTGGGACCCAGTACTTC | CASSVGVVGTQYF
TRBJ1-3 | - | - | TRBV7-2 | TGTGCCAGCAGCTTCCCCGCGGGGGGCGGAAACACCATATATTTT | CASSFPAGGGNTIYF
TRBJ2-5 | - | - | TRBV5-4 | TGTGCCAGCAGCTGGCAGGGGAGGGCCCAGACCCAGTACTTC | CASSWQGRAQTQYF
TRBJ1-2 | - | - | TRBV6-4 | TGTGCCAGCAGTGATGGGCGAGCCTATGGCTACACCTTC | CASSDGRAYGYTF